The clone carrying this T cell receptor (beta chain) was picked up one time. Its antigen is as yet unknown. PCR employed 60 Vbeta and 13 Jbeta primers. Sequenced by immunoSEQ multiplex PCR; TCRdb stores in-frame clones only, minus some. This table has 120,000 to 150,000 clones, around 80% appearing once. This sample is drawn from a study of cytomegalovirus exposure and HLA in healthy donors. Findings of the study overall: Later on, a genetic analysis was performed. It linked a missense variant in DCLRE1C with V- and J-gene trimming of TCR beta. Cytomegalovirus-associated status was assigned to about 170 TCR beta chains. An ancestry cluster, one associated with Asian ancestry, reportedly showed fewer N-insertions than the roughly 670-donor mean in a later analysis.

Donors showed nominal health when sampled, although they likely had unrecorded immune exposures. This CDR3 has 14 amino acids. With 8 bases clipped from V and 2 bases from J, the junction kept 3 bases outside the gene matches. Germline V gives CDR1 WSHSY, CDR2 SAAADI. The rearrangement links TRBV10-2 to TRBJ2-3, with 11 bases fitting TRBD2. Sequencing used PBMCs. This sequence was found in a woman aged 45 to 65 in good health and CMV-seropositive. The CDR3 region is CASLLAGDTDTQYF. The CDR3 DNA reads TGCGCCAGCTTACTAGCGGGGGACACAGATACGCAGTATTTT.